The 26 T cell receptor beta chains reported below all come from one sample, sequenced in a study of T cells in Graves' hyperthyroidism and ophthalmopathy. RNA transcripts gave rise to amplified TCR beta CDR3 regions. HTBI primers drove first-round RT-PCR of the TCR CDR3. TCRdb reanalysed the multiplex PCR reads using MiXCR and keeps one entry per CDR3 protein. The sample consists of about 340,000 distinct CDR3 sequences, about 20% of them appearing once. The sequencing sample was made of blood. Receptors originate from a woman between 45 and 60 years old with Graves' hyperthyroidism.

The rearrangement links TRBV6-5 to TRBJ2-5; unclear D gene. CDR3 length: 14 residues. CDR1 MNHEY and CDR2 SVGAGI come from the germline V gene. V was shortened by 0 bases and J by 5 bases, with 10 bases between the two germline ends. Here the CDR3 DNA reads TGTGCCAGCAGTTACTCGATCACGAGGGAGACCCAGTACTTC. Translation: CASSYSITRETQYF.

Ten or more counts support this clonotype. The chain is built from TRBV6-2 or TRBV6-3 and TRBJ2-1; 11 nucleotides agree with TRBD2. This CDR3 is built from 17 residues. Trimming at V came to 6 bases and at J to 8 bases, leaving 15 bases not matched to a gene. The V gene's germline CDR1 is MNHEY and CDR2 SVGEGT. In nucleotides, the CDR3 is TGTGCCAGCAGACTCGGCCTAACTAGCGGGAGCCCCGATGAGCAGTTCTTC. This sequence encodes CASRLGLTSGSPDEQFF.

This clonotype occurred many times. This sequence joins TRBV30 and TRBJ2-5, with D hard to call. Germline lookup yields CDR1 GTSNPN and CDR2 SVGIG (reference sequence). The CDR3 length is 13 residues. V dropped 0 bases and J dropped 0 bases, with 5 bases sitting between them. The CDR3 sequence is CAWSVRYQETQYF. The CDR3 DNA reads TGTGCCTGGAGTGTACGATACCAAGAGACCCAGTACTTC.

The rearrangement uses TRBV19 and TRBJ1-2; D might be TRBD1 (6 bases). Trimming took 6 bases from V and 7 from J, leaving 15 bases between them. The germline V gene encodes CDR1 LNHDA and CDR2 SQIVND (reference sequence). The CDR3 length is 13 residues. The CDR3 nucleotides are TGTGCCAGTAGCCCCGGGGGCCCCAGTGGCTACACCTTC. Amino acids: CASSPGGPSGYTF. Supplemented by reference TRBV19 and TRBJ1-2, the full variable domain reads DGGITQSPKYLFRKEGQNVTLSCEQNLNHDAMYWYRQDPGQGLRLIYYSQIVNDFQKGDIAEGYSVSREKKESFPLTVTSAQKNPTAFYLCASSPGGPSGYTFGSGTRLTVV.

The rearrangement joins TRBV5-8 to TRBJ1-3; 7 bases line up with TRBD1. The V segment lost 4 bases and the J segment 4 bases; nucleotides outside the gene matches: 5. CDR3 length: 14 amino acids. Per germline, CDR1 SGHTS and CDR2 YDEGEE. CDR3 loop: CASSGQVGGNTIYF. CDR3 coding DNA: TGTGCCAGCAGCGGACAGGTCGGGGGAAACACCATATATTTT.

This clonotype was observed many times. The V and J genes are TRBV2 and TRBJ2-3, with D possibly being TRBD1 (6 bases). V was pared by 3 bases and J by 1 base, with 11 bases between. The CDR3 is 15 residues long. CDR1 and CDR2 from the germline V gene are SNHLY and FYNNEI. The CDR3 reads CASSEAGGGTDTQYF. For the CDR3, the DNA is TGTGCCAGCAGTGAGGCTGGGGGCGGCACAGATACGCAGTATTTT. Variable domain in full (rest from reference TRBV2 and TRBJ2-3): EPEVTQTPSHQVTQMGQEVILRCVPISNHLYFYWYRQILGQKVEFLVSFYNNEISEKSEIFDDQFSVERPDGSNFTLKIRSTKLEDSAMYFCASSEAGGGTDTQYFGPGTRLTVL.

This rearrangement joins TRBV13 to TRBJ1-5; D might be TRBD1 (6 bases). V shed 0 bases and J shed 4 bases, with 16 bases lying between them. This CDR3 is 17 amino acids long. CDR1 and CDR2 (germline): PRHDT, FYEKMQ (reference sequence). The CDR3 sequence: CASSLGRGRMTNQPQHF. In nucleotides, the CDR3 is TGTGCCAGCAGCTTAGGCAGGGGCCGAATGACTAATCAGCCCCAGCATTTT.

CDR3 nucleotide sequence: TGTGCCAGCAGCTTAGTGGGGACTACTACGAACACCGGGGAGCTGTTTTTT. It encodes CASSLVGTTTNTGELFF. The chain joins TRBV11-2 to TRBJ2-2; 7 bases fit TRBD2. CDR3 length equals 17 residues. CDR1 and CDR2 (germline): SGHAT, FQNNGV. Germline trimming cut 1 base from V and 0 bases from J; bases unmatched to any gene: 5. Combining the CDR3 with reference TRBV11-2 and TRBJ2-2 gives the whole variable domain EAGVAQSPRYKIIEKRQSVAFWCNPISGHATLYWYQQILGQGPKLLIQFQNNGVVDDSQLPKDRFSAERLKGVDSTLKIQPAKLEDSAVYLCASSLVGTTTNTGELFFGEGSRLTVL.

This clonotype was seen ten or more times. The chain carries TRBV12-3 or TRBV12-4 and TRBJ2-2, with D maybe TRBD1 (6 bases). Trimming took off 6 bases at V and 6 bases at J, with 11 bases between the two ends. This CDR3 is built from 13 residues. Written as DNA, the CDR3 is TGTGCCAGCAGCCACGGACAGTCCGGGGAGCTGTTTTTT. This translates into CASSHGQSGELFF.

This clonotype was counted between two and nine times. J is TRBJ2-1 and V is TRBV6-6, with D unresolved. Germline V CDR1 and CDR2: MNHNY, SVGAGI (reference sequence). Trimming shortened V by 0 bases and J by 7 bases, and 7 bases separated the two germline ends. The CDR3 has 13 amino acids. CDR3 in DNA: TGTGCCAGCAGTTACTCGCCCAGGAATGAGCAGTTCTTC. This translates into CASSYSPRNEQFF.

This clonotype was seen a handful of times. The rearrangement links TRBV12-5 to TRBJ1-1; the match to TRBD1 covers 9 bases. The junction had 8 bases not matched to a gene; V was cut back by 3 bases and J by 3 bases. This CDR3 has 16 amino acids. CDR1 LGHNT and CDR2 FRNRAP come from the germline V gene. The CDR3, as DNA: TGTGCTAGTGGTTTCCCTTCACAGGGGGCTTACACTGAAGCTTTCTTT. This gives the protein CASGFPSQGAYTEAFF. The variable domain in full, completed from reference TRBV12-5 and TRBJ1-1, reads DARVTQTPRHKVTEMGQEVTMRCQPILGHNTVFWYRQTMMQGLELLAYFRNRAPLDDSGMPKDRFSAEMPDATLATLKIQPSEPRDSAVYFCASGFPSQGAYTEAFFGQGTRLTVV.

The chain carries TRBV10-3 and TRBJ2-5; D is perhaps TRBD2 (6 bases). Germline V lookup: CDR1 ENHRY, CDR2 SYGVKD. This CDR3 is built from 15 residues. The ends were cut back, 4 bases at V and 1 base at J, with 13 bases in the middle. CDR3 loop: CAISGPPSVQETQYF. CDR3 sequence (DNA): TGTGCCATCAGTGGGCCCCCTAGCGTCCAAGAGACCCAGTACTTC.

This clonotype has more than one count but fewer than ten. This rearrangement joins TRBV9 to TRBJ1-3; no firm D call. The germline V gene encodes CDR1 SGDLS and CDR2 YYNGEE. Deletions cut 3 bases from V and 1 base from J, with 5 bases between. The CDR3 runs to 13 residues. The CDR3 here is CASSEPSGNTIYF. The CDR3 bases are TGTGCCAGCAGCGAGCCGTCTGGAAACACCATATATTTT.

This clonotype was seen at least ten times. The V call is TRBV3-1, the J call TRBJ2-3, with TRBD2 identical over 8 bases. Germline trimming cut 2 bases from V and 2 bases from J; bases unmatched to any gene: 3. Germline assignment: CDR1 LGHDT and CDR2 YNNKEL (reference sequence). The CDR3 sequence is 15 residues long. The CDR3 DNA follows: TGTGCCAGCAGCCAAACGGGGGGGATCACAGATACGCAGTATTTT. It specifies CASSQTGGITDTQYF.

This clonotype was detected a few times. This chain connects TRBV29-1 to TRBJ2-7; D gene uncertain. Germline-derived CDR1 and CDR2 are SQVTM and ANQGSEA. CDR3 length: 13 amino acids. Trimming stripped 1 base from V and 0 bases from J, with 7 bases between. In DNA form, the CDR3 reads TGCAGCGTTGAAGCTAGGAGCTCCTACGAGCAGTACTTC. This codes for CSVEARSSYEQYF.

This clonotype has only a few counts. The V and J genes are TRBV12-3 or TRBV12-4 and TRBJ2-3; the D gene could be TRBD1 or TRBD2 (6 bases each). The V gene lost 3 bases and the J gene lost 3 bases, with 16 bases spanning the gap. This CDR3 contains 16 residues. Here the CDR3 reads CASSLVLTGATDTQYF. CDR3 in DNA: TGTGCCAGCAGTTTGGTACTAACGGGGGCAACAGATACGCAGTATTTT.

This clonotype was recorded a few times. The rearrangement joins TRBV7-8 to TRBJ2-1; 7 bases match TRBD2. Germline CDR1 and CDR2: SGHVS and FQNEAQ. The CDR3 sequence is 14 residues long. The V gene end was trimmed by 5 bases and the J gene end by 4 bases; junction bases not matched to a gene: 5. CDR3 amino acids: CASSPSGTYNEQFF. The CDR3 DNA reads as TGTGCCAGCAGCCCTAGCGGAACGTACAATGAGCAGTTCTTC.

The V and J genes are TRBV5-6 and TRBJ1-1; no definite D call. The germline V gene has CDR1 SGHDT and CDR2 YYEEEE. This CDR3 spans 13 amino acids. V lost 7 bases, J lost 7 bases, and 17 bases lay in between. CDR3 protein: CASGTHQIYEAFF. CDR3 DNA sequence: TGTGCCAGCGGCACACACCAAATCTATGAAGCTTTCTTT.

The rearrangement uses TRBV29-1 and TRBJ2-1; D is perhaps TRBD2 (5 bases). V was cut by 5 bases and J by 10 bases, with 12 bases left in between. From germline, CDR1 is SQVTM and CDR2 ANQGSEA. There are 11 residues in the CDR3. As DNA, the CDR3 is TGCAGCGTTAAACCGGGGAAGGAGCAGTTCTTC. It translates to CSVKPGKEQFF.

The chain joins TRBV6-2 or TRBV6-3 to TRBJ1-2; D may be TRBD1 (6 bases). Trimming stripped 3 bases from V and 7 bases from J, with 12 bases between. The CDR3 totals 13 residues. The germline V gene encodes CDR1 MNHEY and CDR2 SVGEGT. DNA of the CDR3: TGTGCCAGCAGTTATTTGGCAGGGGTTGGCTACACCTTC. It codes for CASSYLAGVGYTF.

This clonotype was detected ten times or more. This sequence joins TRBV28 and TRBJ2-7; TRBD2 is a possible D gene (5 bases). Trimming removed 6 bases from V and 4 bases from J, with 16 bases in between. This CDR3 region has 14 residues. Germline V CDR1 and CDR2: MDHEN, SYDVKM. Here the CDR3 reads CASSATRGGYEQYF. The CDR3 nucleotides read TGTGCCAGCAGCGCTACCCGTGGAGGTTACGAGCAGTACTTC. The whole variable domain, remainder taken from reference TRBV28 and TRBJ2-7, is DVKVTQSSRYLVKRTGEKVFLECVQDMDHENMFWYRQDPGLGLRLIYFSYDVKMKEKGDIPEGYSVSREKKERFSLILESASTNQTSMYLCASSATRGGYEQYFGPGTRLTVT.

The chain is built from TRBV28 and TRBJ2-3; 8 bases map to TRBD2. V shed 6 bases, J shed 1 base, and the junction held 9 bases outside the gene matches. CDR3 size: 16 residues. Germline V gene data show CDR1 as MDHEN and CDR2 as SYDVKM. CDR3 loop: CASRPTSGGGTDTQYF. CDR3 coding DNA: TGTGCCAGCAGACCTACTAGCGGAGGGGGCACAGATACGCAGTATTTT.

The chain recombines TRBV6-1 with TRBJ2-5; TRBD2 matches 12 bases. The CDR3 runs 17 residues. The junction had 14 bases not matched to a gene; V was cut back by 7 bases and J by 5 bases. CDR1 is MNHNS and CDR2 is SASEGT in the germline V gene. CDR3 in amino acids: CASTPLRASGGGETQYF. In nucleotides, the CDR3 is TGTGCCAGCACCCCCTTAAGGGCTAGCGGGGGGGGGGAGACCCAGTACTTC.

This clonotype occurred a few times. This chain connects TRBV4-1 to TRBJ1-6; D is ambiguous. Germline assignment: CDR1 MGHRA and CDR2 YSYEKL. The CDR3 runs to 16 residues. V was cut by 1 base and J by 4 bases, with 11 bases left in between. In nucleotides, the CDR3 is TGCGCCAGCAGCCAAGGGGCGGATCTTTATAATTCACCCCTCCACTTT. Translated: CASSQGADLYNSPLHF.

In this sample, this clonotype turned up a few times. The chain recombines TRBV2 with TRBJ2-7; D unresolved. The germline V gene encodes CDR1 SNHLY and CDR2 FYNNEI. This CDR3 has 13 residues. V dropped 2 bases and J dropped 3 bases, with 8 bases sitting between them. The CDR3 reads CASSEMRSYEQYF. In DNA form, the CDR3 reads TGTGCCAGCAGTGAAATGAGAAGCTACGAGCAGTACTTC.

This chain connects TRBV28 to TRBJ2-2; no reliable D call. This CDR3 has 11 amino acids. Trimming took off 6 bases at V and 7 bases at J, with 6 bases between the two ends. The V gene's germline CDR1 is MDHEN and CDR2 SYDVKM. The CDR3 sequence: CASREIGELFF. As DNA, the CDR3 is TGTGCCAGCAGGGAGATCGGGGAGCTGTTTTTT. The complete variable domain, with remaining parts taken from reference TRBV28 and TRBJ2-2, reads DVKVTQSSRYLVKRTGEKVFLECVQDMDHENMFWYRQDPGLGLRLIYFSYDVKMKEKGDIPEGYSVSREKKERFSLILESASTNQTSMYLCASREIGELFFGEGSRLTVL.